This T cell receptor beta chain was recorded in a study of blood T cell repertoires in COVID-19. Study-wide background: COVID-19 samples, acute and convalescent, were from the United States, Italy and Spain.

From germline, CDR1 is SGHVS and CDR2 FQNEAQ. CDR3 size: 13 residues. The ends were cut back, 5 bases at V and 6 bases at J, with 14 bases in the middle. Authors' data handling: Amplification of reference gene primers provided the estimated nucleated cell counts. The repertoire was sequenced with immunoSEQ multiplex PCR; TCRdb's copy has only in-frame clones and lacks some. D and trimming come from the DNA, and the V and J calls and clone size come from that table. The table lists some 120,000 clones, over 70% of them singletons. This receptor was obtained from an elderly man with active or convalescent COVID-19. Material for sequencing was peripheral blood. The chain uses TRBV7-8 and TRBJ2-7; no reliable D call. The CDR3 nucleotides are TGTGCCAGCAGCCCTCGAGGTGGCTTCGAGCAGTACTTC. Translation gives CASSPRGGFEQYF.